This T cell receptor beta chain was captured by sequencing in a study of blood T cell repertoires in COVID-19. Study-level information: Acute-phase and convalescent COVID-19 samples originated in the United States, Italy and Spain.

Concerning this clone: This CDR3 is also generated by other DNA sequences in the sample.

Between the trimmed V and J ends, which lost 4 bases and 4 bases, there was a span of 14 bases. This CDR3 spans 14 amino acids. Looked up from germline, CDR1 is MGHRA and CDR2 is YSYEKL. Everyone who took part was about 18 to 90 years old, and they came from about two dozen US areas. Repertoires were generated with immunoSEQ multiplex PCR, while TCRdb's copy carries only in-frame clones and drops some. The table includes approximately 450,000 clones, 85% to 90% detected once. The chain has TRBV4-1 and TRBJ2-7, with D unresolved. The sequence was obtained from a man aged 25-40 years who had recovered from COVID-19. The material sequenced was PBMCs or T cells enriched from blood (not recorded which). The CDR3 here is CASSPVPSSYEQYF. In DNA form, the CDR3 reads TGCGCCAGCAGCCCGGTCCCGAGCTCTTACGAGCAGTACTTC.